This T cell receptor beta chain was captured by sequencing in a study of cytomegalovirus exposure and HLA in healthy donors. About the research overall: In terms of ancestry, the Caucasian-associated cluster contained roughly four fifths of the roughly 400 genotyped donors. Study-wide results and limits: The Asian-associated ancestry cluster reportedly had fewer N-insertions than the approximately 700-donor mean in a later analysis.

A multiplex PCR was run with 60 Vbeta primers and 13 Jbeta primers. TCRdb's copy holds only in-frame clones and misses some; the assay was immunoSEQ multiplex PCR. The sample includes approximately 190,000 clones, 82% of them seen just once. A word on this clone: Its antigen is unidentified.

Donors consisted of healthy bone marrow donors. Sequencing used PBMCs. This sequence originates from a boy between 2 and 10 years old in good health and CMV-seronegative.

Here the CDR3 reads CASSLSPGLYNSPLHF. The CDR3 coding sequence is TGTGCCAGCAGCTTATCCCCGGGTTTGTACAATTCACCCCTCCACTTT. This rearrangement joins TRBV7-2 to TRBJ1-6; the D is unclear. V gave up 2 bases and J gave up 7 bases, with 15 bases separating them. This CDR3 spans 16 amino acids. The germline CDR1 and CDR2 sequences are SGHTA and FQGNSA. Looking up the rest from reference TRBV7-2 and TRBJ1-6 gives the full variable domain: GAGVSQSPSNKVTEKGKDVELRCDPISGHTALYWYRQSLGQGLEFLIYFQGNSAPDKSGLPSDRFSAERTGGSVSTLTIQRTQQEDSAVYLCASSLSPGLYNSPLHFGNGTRLTVT.